This T cell receptor beta chain is from a study of T cell responses to AZD1222 COVID-19 vaccine. General study points: Variant regions that are unmutated are reportedly the target of nearly half of spike-specific TCRs.

The V gene lost 3 bases and the J gene lost 0 bases, with 8 bases spanning the gap. The CDR3 length is 14 residues. Germline V gene lookup returns CDR1 SGHNT and CDR2 YENEEA. Clones were sequenced by immunoSEQ multiplex PCR, and TCRdb holds only the in-frame ones, with some missing. The sample includes tens of thousands of clones, 75% to 90% of them seen just once. With regard to this clone: Its antigen is still unknown.

The chain employs TRBV11-3 and TRBJ1-1, with TRBD1 as a possible D gene (6 bases). The clonotype originates from an adult in good health. The material was peripheral blood, obtained on day 0 of AZD1222 vaccination. The CDR3 here is CASSLRGVNTEAFF. The DNA of the CDR3 is TGTGCCAGCAGCTTGAGGGGGGTGAACACTGAAGCTTTCTTT.